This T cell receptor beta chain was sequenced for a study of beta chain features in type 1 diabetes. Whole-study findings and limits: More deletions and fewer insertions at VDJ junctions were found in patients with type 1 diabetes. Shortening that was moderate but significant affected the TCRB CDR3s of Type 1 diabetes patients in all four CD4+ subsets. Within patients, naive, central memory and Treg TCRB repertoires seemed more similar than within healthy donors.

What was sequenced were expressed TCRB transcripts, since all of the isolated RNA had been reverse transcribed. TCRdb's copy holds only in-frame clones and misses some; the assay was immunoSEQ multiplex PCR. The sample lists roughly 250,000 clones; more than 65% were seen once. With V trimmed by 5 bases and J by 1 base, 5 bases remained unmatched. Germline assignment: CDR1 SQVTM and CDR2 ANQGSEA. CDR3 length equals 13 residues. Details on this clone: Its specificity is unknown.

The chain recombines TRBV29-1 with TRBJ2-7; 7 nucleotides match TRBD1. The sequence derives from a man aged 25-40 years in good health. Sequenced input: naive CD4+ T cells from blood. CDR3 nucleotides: TGCAGCGTTCGACAGGGAACTTCCTACGAGCAGTACTTC. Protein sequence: CSVRQGTSYEQYF.